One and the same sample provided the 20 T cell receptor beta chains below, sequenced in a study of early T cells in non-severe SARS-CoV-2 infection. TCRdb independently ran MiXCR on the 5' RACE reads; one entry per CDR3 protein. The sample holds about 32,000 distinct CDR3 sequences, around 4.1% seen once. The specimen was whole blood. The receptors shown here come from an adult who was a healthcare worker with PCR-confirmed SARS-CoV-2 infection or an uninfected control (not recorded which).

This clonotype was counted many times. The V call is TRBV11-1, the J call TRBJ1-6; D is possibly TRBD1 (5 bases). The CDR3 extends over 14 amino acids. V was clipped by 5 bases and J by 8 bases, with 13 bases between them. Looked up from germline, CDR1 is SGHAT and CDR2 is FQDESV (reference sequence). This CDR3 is CASSPTGTHSPLHF. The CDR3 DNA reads TGTGCCAGCAGCCCAACCGGGACCCATTCACCCCTCCACTTT. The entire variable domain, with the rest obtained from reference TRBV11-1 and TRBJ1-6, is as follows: EAEVAQSPRYKITEKSQAVAFWCDPISGHATLYWYRQILGQGPELLVQFQDESVVDDSQLPKDRFSAERLKGVDSTLKIQPAELGDSAMYLCASSPTGTHSPLHFGNGTRLTVT.

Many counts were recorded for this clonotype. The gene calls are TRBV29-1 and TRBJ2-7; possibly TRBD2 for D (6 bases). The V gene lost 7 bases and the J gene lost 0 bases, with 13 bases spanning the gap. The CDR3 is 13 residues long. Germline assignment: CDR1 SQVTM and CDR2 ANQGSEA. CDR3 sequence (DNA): TGCAGCGCACGGGACTTCCCCTCCTACGAGCAGTACTTC. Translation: CSARDFPSYEQYF.

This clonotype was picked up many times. The CDR3 DNA sequence: TGTGCCAGCAGTGCGCAGGGGATCGATGGCTACACCTTC. It yields the protein CASSAQGIDGYTF. The genes are TRBV6-5 and TRBJ1-2, with TRBD1 as a possible D gene (6 bases). V was pared by 5 bases and J by 6 bases, with 13 bases between. The CDR3 sequence is 13 residues long. The germline CDR1 and CDR2 sequences are MNHEY and SVGAGI.

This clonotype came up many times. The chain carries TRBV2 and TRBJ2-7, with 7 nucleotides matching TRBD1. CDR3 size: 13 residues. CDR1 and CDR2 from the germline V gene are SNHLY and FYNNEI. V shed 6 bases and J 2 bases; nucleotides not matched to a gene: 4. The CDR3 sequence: CASRGTETYEQYF. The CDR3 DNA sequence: TGTGCCAGCAGAGGGACAGAAACCTACGAGCAGTACTTC.

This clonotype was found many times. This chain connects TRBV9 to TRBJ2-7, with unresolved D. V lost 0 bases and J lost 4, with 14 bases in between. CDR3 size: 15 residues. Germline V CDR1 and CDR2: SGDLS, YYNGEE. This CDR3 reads CASSVGPTGQYEQYF. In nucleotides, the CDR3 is TGTGCCAGCAGCGTAGGCCCGACGGGCCAATACGAGCAGTACTTC.

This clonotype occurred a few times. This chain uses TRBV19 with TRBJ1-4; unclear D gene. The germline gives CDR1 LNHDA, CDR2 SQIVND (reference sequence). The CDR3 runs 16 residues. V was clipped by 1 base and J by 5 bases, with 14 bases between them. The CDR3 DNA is TGTGCCAGTAGTATAGGAGGAAGGAGATCGAATGAAAAACTGTTTTTT. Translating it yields CASSIGGRRSNEKLFF.

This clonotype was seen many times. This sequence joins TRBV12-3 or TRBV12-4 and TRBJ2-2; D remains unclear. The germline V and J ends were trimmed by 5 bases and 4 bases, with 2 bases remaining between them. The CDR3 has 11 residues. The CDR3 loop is CASSVTGELFF. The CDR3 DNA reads TGTGCCAGCAGTGTCACCGGGGAGCTGTTTTTT.

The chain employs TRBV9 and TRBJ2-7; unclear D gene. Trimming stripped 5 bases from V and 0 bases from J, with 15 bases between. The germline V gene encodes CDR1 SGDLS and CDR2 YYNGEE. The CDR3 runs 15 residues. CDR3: CASSALAYFSYEQYF. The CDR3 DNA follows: TGTGCCAGCAGTGCTCTGGCGTATTTCTCCTACGAGCAGTACTTC.

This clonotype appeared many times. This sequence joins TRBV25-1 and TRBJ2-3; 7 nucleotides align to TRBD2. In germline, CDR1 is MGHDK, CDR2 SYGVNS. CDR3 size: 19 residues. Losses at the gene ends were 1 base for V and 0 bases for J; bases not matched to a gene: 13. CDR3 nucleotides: TGTGCCAGCAGTGAATTAGGAGGGGAGCGGGGACGGAGCACAGATACGCAGTATTTT. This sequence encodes CASSELGGERGRSTDTQYF. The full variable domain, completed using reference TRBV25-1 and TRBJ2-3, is EADIYQTPRYLVIGTGKKITLECSQTMGHDKMYWYQQDPGMELHLIHYSYGVNSTEKGDLSSESTVSRIRTEHFPLTLESARPSHTSQYLCASSELGGERGRSTDTQYFGPGTRLTVL.

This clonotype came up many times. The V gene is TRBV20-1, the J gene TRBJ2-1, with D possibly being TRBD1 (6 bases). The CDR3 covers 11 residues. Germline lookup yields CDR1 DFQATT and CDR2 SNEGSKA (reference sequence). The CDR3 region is CTPRWGHEQFF. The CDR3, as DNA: TGCACCCCCCGATGGGGGCATGAGCAGTTCTTC.

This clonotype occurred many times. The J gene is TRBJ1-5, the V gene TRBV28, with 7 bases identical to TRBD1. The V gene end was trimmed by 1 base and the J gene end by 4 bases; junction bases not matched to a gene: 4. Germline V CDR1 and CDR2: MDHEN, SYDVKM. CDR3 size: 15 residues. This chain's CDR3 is CASSLSDRANQPQHF. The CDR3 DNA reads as TGTGCCAGCAGTTTATCCGACAGGGCGAATCAGCCCCAGCATTTT.

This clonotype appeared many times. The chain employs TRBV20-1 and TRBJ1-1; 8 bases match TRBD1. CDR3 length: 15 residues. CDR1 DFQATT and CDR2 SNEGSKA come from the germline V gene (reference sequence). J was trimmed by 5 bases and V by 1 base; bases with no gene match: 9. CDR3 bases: TGCAGTGCTAGAGGAGACAGGGGCGCTATTACTGAAGCTTTCTTT. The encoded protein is CSARGDRGAITEAFF.

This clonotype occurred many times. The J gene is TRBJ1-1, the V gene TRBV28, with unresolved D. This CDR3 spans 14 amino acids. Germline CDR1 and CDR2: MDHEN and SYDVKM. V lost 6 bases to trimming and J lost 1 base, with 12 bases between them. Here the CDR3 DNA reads TGTGCCAGCAGCACGGGTGCCACGAACACTGAAGCTTTCTTT. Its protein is CASSTGATNTEAFF. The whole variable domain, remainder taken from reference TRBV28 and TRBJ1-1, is DVKVTQSSRYLVKRTGEKVFLECVQDMDHENMFWYRQDPGLGLRLIYFSYDVKMKEKGDIPEGYSVSREKKERFSLILESASTNQTSMYLCASSTGATNTEAFFGQGTRLTVV.

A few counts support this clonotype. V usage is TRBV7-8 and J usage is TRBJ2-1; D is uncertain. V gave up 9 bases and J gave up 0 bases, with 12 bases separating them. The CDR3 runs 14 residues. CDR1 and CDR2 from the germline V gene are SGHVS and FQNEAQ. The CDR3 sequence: CASSSVASYNEQFF. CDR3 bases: TGTGCCAGTTCATCGGTAGCCTCCTACAATGAGCAGTTCTTC.

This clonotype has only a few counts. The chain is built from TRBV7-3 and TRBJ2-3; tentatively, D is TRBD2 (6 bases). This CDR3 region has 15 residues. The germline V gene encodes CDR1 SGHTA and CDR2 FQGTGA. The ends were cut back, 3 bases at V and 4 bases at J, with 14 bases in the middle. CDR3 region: CASSFNGGIADTQYF. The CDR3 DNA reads TGTGCCAGCAGCTTTAATGGCGGGATCGCAGATACGCAGTATTTT.

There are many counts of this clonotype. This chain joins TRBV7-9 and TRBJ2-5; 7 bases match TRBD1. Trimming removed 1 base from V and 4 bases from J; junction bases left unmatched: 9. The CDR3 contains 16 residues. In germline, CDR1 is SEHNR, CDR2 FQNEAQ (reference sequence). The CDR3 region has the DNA TGTGCCAGCAGCTTAGTCGCGACAGGGATGGGAGAGACCCAGTACTTC. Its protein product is CASSLVATGMGETQYF.

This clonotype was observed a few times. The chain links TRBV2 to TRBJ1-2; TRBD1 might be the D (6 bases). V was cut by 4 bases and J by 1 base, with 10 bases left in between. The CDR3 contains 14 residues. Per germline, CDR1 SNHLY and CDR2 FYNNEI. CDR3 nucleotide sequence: TGTGCCAGCAGTGGGACAGTTAGTAACTATGGCTACACCTTC. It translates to CASSGTVSNYGYTF.

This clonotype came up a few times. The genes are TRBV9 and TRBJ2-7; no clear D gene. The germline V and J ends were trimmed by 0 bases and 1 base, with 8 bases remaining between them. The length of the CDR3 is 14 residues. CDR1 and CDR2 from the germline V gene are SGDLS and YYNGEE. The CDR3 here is CASSVEGSSYEQYF. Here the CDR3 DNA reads TGTGCCAGCAGCGTAGAGGGCAGTTCCTACGAGCAGTACTTC.

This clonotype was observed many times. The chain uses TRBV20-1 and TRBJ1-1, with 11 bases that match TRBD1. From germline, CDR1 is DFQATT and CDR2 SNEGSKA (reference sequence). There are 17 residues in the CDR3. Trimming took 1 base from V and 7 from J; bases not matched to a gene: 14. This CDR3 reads CSARAFGQGAQHGEAFF. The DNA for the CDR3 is TGCAGTGCTAGAGCATTCGGACAGGGGGCGCAACATGGTGAAGCTTTCTTT.

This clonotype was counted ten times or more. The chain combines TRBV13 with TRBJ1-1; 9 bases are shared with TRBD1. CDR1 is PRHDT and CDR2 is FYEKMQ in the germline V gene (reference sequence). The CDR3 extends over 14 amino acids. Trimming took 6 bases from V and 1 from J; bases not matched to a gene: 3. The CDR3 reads CASRTGGANTEAFF. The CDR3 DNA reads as TGTGCCAGCAGGACAGGGGGGGCGAACACTGAAGCTTTCTTT.